Listed below are T cell receptor beta chains from one sample, sequenced in a study of T cell clonotyping in hematopoietic cell transplantation. Produced via immunoSEQ multiplex PCR; TCRdb's table is partial and in-frame only. The sample holds about 29,000 clones; around 90% are singletons and the top ten take around a tenth. The sample in question was PBMCs, obtained 100 days after allogeneic stem cell transplant. The receptor source for this set is a female patient aged 50 to 65 who had an allogeneic stem cell transplant from a related donor, so the T cells may come from the graft donor. Some clones in this sample may be carry-over from other donors' samples. Each CDR3 is given with its conserved first and last residue. The D gene is left open where the match is weak. Expanded clones get a size class; other rows say once, few or many, or leave the size out.

D | size | J | V | DNA | CDR3
. | . | TRBJ2-2 | TRBV7-2 | TGTGCCAGCACCTTTAAAAGGGGGGATATCGGGGAGCTGTTTTTT | CASTFKRGDIGELFF
. | once | TRBJ2-6 | TRBV5-1 | TGCGCCAGCAGCGAGGCTGGGGCCAACGTCCTGACTTTC | CASSEAGANVLTF
TRBD2 | . | TRBJ2-3 | TRBV18 | TGTGCCAGCTCACTGACTACCGGGACTAGCGGGTTCCCTACGCAGTATTTT | CASSLTTGTSGFPTQYF
. | . | TRBJ1-4 | TRBV7-8 | TGTGCCAGCAGCTCAGGAAGCGCAACTAATGAAAAACTGTTTTTT | CASSSGSATNEKLFF
. | . | TRBJ1-5 | TRBV21-1 | TGTGCCAGCATCTTTGTAGTTCGACCGGCTAGTCGGGTTAGCAATCAGCCCCAGCATTTT | CASIFVVRPASRVSNQPQHF
TRBD1 | once | TRBJ2-7 | TRBV5-1 | TGCGCCAGCAGCTTGACAGGGGTGGGACACGAGCAGTACTTC | CASSLTGVGHEQYF
. | . | TRBJ2-7 | TRBV4-3 | TGCGCCAGCAGCCGCAGGGAATACTCCTACGAGCAGTACTTC | CASSRREYSYEQYF
. | . | TRBJ1-5 | TRBV5-4 | TGTGCCAGCAGCGGGGACATAAATCAGCCCCAGCATTTT | CASSGDINQPQHF
TRBD1 | . | TRBJ2-7 | TRBV30 | TGTGCCTGGAGTGAAGACAGGGTCTCCTACGAGCAGTACTTC | CAWSEDRVSYEQYF
TRBD1 | . | TRBJ1-2 | TRBV5-1 | TGCGCCAGCAGCTTCTCGACAGGGAGGGACTATGGCTACACCTTC | CASSFSTGRDYGYTF
. | . | TRBJ1-3 | TRBV11-2 | TGTGCCAGCAGCTTAGGACAGGTTGGAAACACCATATATTTT | CASSLGQVGNTIYF
TRBD1 | . | TRBJ2-1 | TRBV5-1 | TGCGCCAGCAGCTTACAGGGGGCCACATCCGATGAGCAGTTCTTC | CASSLQGATSDEQFF
TRBD1 | . | TRBJ1-2 | TRBV7-9 | TGTGCCAGCAGCTTCGCCTCCGGGACAGTGCTTTATCGGGCTGGCTACACCTTC | CASSFASGTVLYRAGYTF
TRBD1 | once | TRBJ1-1 | TRBV30 | TGTGCCTGGAGTCCCACGTATAACCTCAGGGGGCCCACTGAAGCTTTCTTT | CAWSPTYNLRGPTEAFF
. | . | TRBJ2-5 | TRBV5-6 | TGTGCCAGCACCCGCGGGTCCCCGCCAGAGACCCAGTACTTC | CASTRGSPPETQYF
. | . | TRBJ2-3 | TRBV10-3 | TGTGCCATCAGTGACCCGGACGGATCTGGGACAGATACGCAGTATTTT | CAISDPDGSGTDTQYF
TRBD1 | once | TRBJ1-2 | TRBV6-6 | TGTGCCAGCAGGGGAATGGACAGGGGGGCCTATGGCTACACCTTC | CASRGMDRGAYGYTF
. | . | TRBJ1-2 | TRBV5-1 | TGCGCCAGCAGCTTCGAATCTGGAAACTATGGCTACACCTTC | CASSFESGNYGYTF
. | once | TRBJ1-1 | TRBV20-1 | TGCAGTGCTCCGACGAAGGGCGGAGCTTTCTTT | CSAPTKGGAFF
. | . | TRBJ2-5 | TRBV1 | TGCACCAGCAGCCAAGCCGGGGGGGTGGTAGCGGGGTTAGAGACCCAGTACTTC | CTSSQAGGVVAGLETQYF
. | . | TRBJ2-5 | TRBV2 | TGTGCCAGCAGAGGCAGGGGTCATGAAGAGACCCAGTACTTC | CASRGRGHEETQYF
. | . | TRBJ1-3 | TRBV10-3 | TGTGCCATCAGTGTCAGGGTAGACGGAAACACCATATATTTT | CAISVRVDGNTIYF
. | . | TRBJ1-2 | TRBV4-2 | TGTGCCAGCAGCCAAGTTGGCCAGTCATCATATGGCTACACCTTC | CASSQVGQSSYGYTF
. | . | TRBJ2-1 | TRBV9 | TGTGCCAGCAGCGCCGGACCAGTAAACTACAATGAGCAGTTCTTC | CASSAGPVNYNEQFF
. | . | TRBJ1-3 | TRBV7-8 | TGTGCCAGCAGCTTAGGGTTTAGAGGGGATGGAAACACCATATATTTT | CASSLGFRGDGNTIYF
TRBD2 | once | TRBJ2-5 | TRBV2 | TGTGCCAGCAACCTATTGACTAGCTCGGAGACCCAGTACTTC | CASNLLTSSETQYF
TRBD2 | . | TRBJ2-7 | TRBV2 | TGTGCCAGCAGCCGACTAGCGGGGTACGAGCAGTACTTC | CASSRLAGYEQYF
. | . | TRBJ2-7 | TRBV27 | TGTGCCAGACAATGGGTCTACGAGCAGTACTTC | CARQWVYEQYF
TRBD1 | . | TRBJ1-1 | TRBV7-3 | TGTGCCAGCAGCCTAGGGGACAGTCGTTCTGAAGCTTTCTTT | CASSLGDSRSEAFF
. | . | TRBJ1-2 | TRBV27 | TGTGCCAGCAGTCCCCTCGAAAGGGGAAGGGGCTACACCTTC | CASSPLERGRGYTF
. | . | TRBJ1-3 | TRBV19 | TGTGCCAGTACCAGGGTACGCGCCTCTGGAAACACCATATATTTT | CASTRVRASGNTIYF
TRBD1 | . | TRBJ1-2 | TRBV6-1 | TGTGCCAGCAGTCCTCGACAGGGAGCCAACTATGGCTACACCTTC | CASSPRQGANYGYTF
TRBD2 | . | TRBJ2-3 | TRBV7-9 | TGTGCTTCTGGGCTAGCGGGGCGCACAGATACGCAGTATTTT | CASGLAGRTDTQYF
. | . | TRBJ2-6 | TRBV6-5 | TGTGCCAGCAGTGGTTCTGGGGCCAACGTCCTGACTTTC | CASSGSGANVLTF
. | . | TRBJ1-5 | TRBV28 | TGTGCCAGCCAGTCACTGTCTCTTAGCAATCAGCCCCAGCATTTT | CASQSLSLSNQPQHF
. | once | TRBJ1-2 | TRBV27 | TGTGCCAGCACTCGGGCGGGCTCGGGGGGTGGCTACACCTTC | CASTRAGSGGGYTF
. | . | TRBJ2-7 | TRBV7-9 | TGTGCCAGCAGCTTAGATTTTTCATGGGCTAGGCACTACTTC | CASSLDFSWARHYF
. | . | TRBJ1-2 | TRBV11-2 | TGTGCCAGCACCCCCCGTAGGTCAACAGACTATGGCTACACCTTC | CASTPRRSTDYGYTF
TRBD1 | . | TRBJ2-3 | TRBV5-8 | TGTGCCAGCAGCTTACAGGGGGCGAGCACAGATACGCAGTATTTT | CASSLQGASTDTQYF
TRBD1 | . | TRBJ1-4 | TRBV2 | TGTGCCAGCAGTGAGGACAGGGGTGGAGAAAAACTGTTTTTT | CASSEDRGGEKLFF
. | . | TRBJ1-6 | TRBV4-3 | TGCGCCAGCAGCCGAGGAACAGGGAGCTCTTCACCCCTCCACTTT | CASSRGTGSSSPLHF
. | . | TRBJ1-2 | TRBV19 | TGTGCCAGCGGACAGCGCTATGGCTACACCTTC | CASGQRYGYTF
. | . | TRBJ1-2 | TRBV27 | TGTGCCAGCACCAAACTCCAGGGAGCTAACTATGGCTACACCTTC | CASTKLQGANYGYTF
. | . | TRBJ2-3 | TRBV30 | TGTGCCTGGAGAACGGGGGTTCTCACAGATACGCAGTATTTT | CAWRTGVLTDTQYF
. | . | TRBJ1-5 | TRBV15 | TGTGCCACCAGCACTGGGTCCGTACCCCAGCATTTT | CATSTGSVPQHF
. | . | TRBJ1-1 | TRBV7-6 | TGTGCCAGCAGCTTAGGGACAGCGGTGAACACTGAAGCTTTCTTT | CASSLGTAVNTEAFF
. | . | TRBJ1-1 | TRBV19 | TGTGCCAGTACCGTCATAGGCCCGGGGAACACTGAAGCTTTCTTT | CASTVIGPGNTEAFF
. | . | TRBJ1-2 | TRBV7-6 | TGTGCCAGCAGCCCGGAGGACCGCCGGGGCTACACCTTC | CASSPEDRRGYTF
. | . | TRBJ2-2 | TRBV5-4 | TGTGCCAGCAGCACAGGGTCGGTTGACACCGGGGAGCTGTTTTTT | CASSTGSVDTGELFF
. | . | TRBJ2-3 | TRBV12-5 | TGTGCTAGTGGACTATTCAGGGATGGGAATGCAGATACGCAGTATTTT | CASGLFRDGNADTQYF
. | once | TRBJ2-2 | TRBV12-5 | TGTGCTAGTGGTAGGACCATTGTTGGGTATGGGGAGCTGTTTTTT | CASGRTIVGYGELFF
TRBD2 | . | TRBJ2-5 | TRBV5-4 | TGTGCCAGCAGCTTTTCGGTAGCGGGGGCGGGAGAGACCCAGTACTTC | CASSFSVAGAGETQYF
. | . | TRBJ2-5 | TRBV2 | TGTGCCAGCGCAGGGACGGGCCCCCCGAGGGGGGAGACCCAGTACTTC | CASAGTGPPRGETQYF
. | . | TRBJ1-2 | TRBV4-3 | TGCGCCAGCAGCCAAGATCTTGAGACAGGAAACTATGGCTACACCTTC | CASSQDLETGNYGYTF
. | . | TRBJ1-1 | TRBV11-3 | TGTGCCAGCAGCTTAAATAGCATGAACACTGAAGCTTTCTTT | CASSLNSMNTEAFF